A selection of T cell receptor beta chains follows, all from one sample in a study of regulatory T cells in long-lasting Graves disease. One entry per CDR3 protein results from TCRdb running MiXCR on the multiplex PCR reads. This sample has over 450,000 distinct CDR3 sequences, with approximately 21% found just once. Material: peripheral blood mononuclear cells (PBMCs), obtained when the disease was refractory, from a patient treated with antithyroid drugs. These receptors came from a female donor with Graves disease. The CDR3 runs from the conserved cysteine through the conserved F or W. The D gene is left open where the match is weak. Rows may omit the clone size; those that give it use once, few, many or a size class.

d_call	v_call	j_call	cdr3_length	clone_size	cdr3_nt	cdr3_aa
TRBD1	TRBV28	TRBJ2-3	14	NA	TGTGCCAGCAGTTCCAACAGGGGGGCAGATACGCAGTATTTT	CASSSNRGADTQYF
NA	TRBV7-9	TRBJ2-7	14	NA	TGTGCCAGCAGCTTCGGGGGACCCGTTTACGAGCAGTACTTC	CASSFGGPVYEQYF
NA	TRBV28	TRBJ1-2	15	many	TGTGCCAGCAGTTTATTAGAGGGAATCGGCTATGGCTACACCTTC	CASSLLEGIGYGYTF
NA	TRBV27	TRBJ2-5	16	many	TGTGCCAGCAGTCCCAACCCACTCCCGTACCAAGAGACCCAGTACTTC	CASSPNPLPYQETQYF
TRBD2	TRBV24-1	TRBJ2-3	19	few	TGTGCCACCAGTGATTTGTATGGACTAGCGGGGGGAGGCACAGATACGCAGTATTTT	CATSDLYGLAGGGTDTQYF
NA	TRBV28	TRBJ2-5	16	many	TGTGCCAGCAGTTTAGGGGGCCCGGGAGGACAAGAGACCCAGTACTTC	CASSLGGPGGQETQYF
NA	TRBV7-8	TRBJ2-2	14	NA	TGTGCCAGCAGCTCGGACCAGGACACCGGGGAGCTGTTTTTT	CASSSDQDTGELFF
NA	TRBV7-9	TRBJ2-7	13	few	TGTGCCAGCAGCCCACCTGGGGGCGGCGAGCAGTACTTC	CASSPPGGGEQYF
NA	TRBV7-2	TRBJ2-5	14	many	TGTGCCAGCAGCTTAGTGTCTAGCCAAGAGACCCAGTACTTC	CASSLVSSQETQYF
TRBD2	TRBV27	TRBJ2-7	16	many	TGTGCCAGCAGTTTGGAGCGGGAGGGCTCTAAATACGAGCAGTACTTC	CASSLEREGSKYEQYF
TRBD2	TRBV2	TRBJ2-1	16	NA	TGTGCCAGCAGTGAAATAGGACTAGCGGGGCACAATGAGCAGTTCTTC	CASSEIGLAGHNEQFF
TRBD1	TRBV7-9	TRBJ2-4	20	few	TGTGCCAGCAGCCCCTCTCCGGGACAGGGGGCGGTGGGGGCCAAAAACATTCAGTACTTC	CASSPSPGQGAVGAKNIQYF
TRBD1	TRBV7-9	TRBJ2-1	15	few	TGTGCCAGCAGCTTAGGGGACAGGGTTCCCAATGAGCAGTTCTTC	CASSLGDRVPNEQFF
NA	TRBV18	TRBJ2-4	13	few	TGTGCCAGCTCACCACCGTCCGAAAACATTCAGTACTTC	CASSPPSENIQYF
TRBD1	TRBV9	TRBJ1-2	14	many	TGTGCCAGCAGCACGGGACAGGGGGCGCCTGGCTACACCTTC	CASSTGQGAPGYTF
NA	TRBV20-1	TRBJ2-7	19	few	TGCAGTGCTGAGATTCCGGGAAGGGGCAACCTCATCGACACGCGCGAGCAGTACTTC	CSAEIPGRGNLIDTREQYF
TRBD1	TRBV12-3/TRBV12-4	TRBJ1-4	14	many	TGTGCCAGCACCCCGGGACAGGAGATAGAAAAACTGTTTTTT	CASTPGQEIEKLFF
NA	TRBV18	TRBJ1-1	13	few	TGTGCCAGCTCACCGGGACATAACACTGAAGCTTTCTTT	CASSPGHNTEAFF
NA	TRBV12-3/TRBV12-4	TRBJ1-1	11	many	TGTGCCAGCAGTTTAGCAGGGGAAGCTTTCTTT	CASSLAGEAFF
TRBD1	TRBV6-1	TRBJ2-6	19	many	TGTGCCAGCAGTGAAGACCCACAGGGGGCAATAACTGGGGCCAACGTCCTGACTTTC	CASSEDPQGAITGANVLTF
NA	TRBV20-1	TRBJ2-2	13	few	TGCAGTGCTAGAGACCTTAACACCGGGGAGCTGTTTTTT	CSARDLNTGELFF
NA	TRBV28	TRBJ1-4	14	many	TGTGCCAGCAGTTTACGAGAGAGGAATGAAAAACTGTTTTTT	CASSLRERNEKLFF
NA	TRBV3-1	TRBJ2-7	14	NA	TGTGCCAGCAGCCAAGGACAGGAGACCTACGAGCAGTACTTC	CASSQGQETYEQYF
TRBD1	TRBV3-1	TRBJ1-1	15	few	TGTGCCAGCAGCCCTGACAGGGGGCAAGGCACTGAAGCTTTCTTT	CASSPDRGQGTEAFF
NA	TRBV4-3	TRBJ2-7	13	few	TGCGCCAGCAGCCAATTACCCGCGTACGAGCAGTACTTC	CASSQLPAYEQYF
TRBD1	TRBV29-1	TRBJ1-1	15	NA	TGCAGCGTTGAAATCCCGCCAGGGGGCGATACTGAAGCTTTCTTT	CSVEIPPGGDTEAFF
NA	TRBV19	TRBJ2-2	14	few	TGTGCCAGTACTTATGGCTCTGGAACCGGGGAGCTGTTTTTT	CASTYGSGTGELFF
NA	TRBV7-6	TRBJ2-1	14	few	TGTGCCAGCAGCCCAGATCGGGTAAGGTATGAGCAGTTCTTC	CASSPDRVRYEQFF
TRBD1	TRBV30	TRBJ1-2	15	few	TGTGCCTGGAGTCTGGACAGGCCTCCTTCGGGGGGCTACACCTTC	CAWSLDRPPSGGYTF
NA	TRBV24-1	TRBJ2-5	17	many	TGTGCCACCAGTGATGCTGGACAATCACCGTACCAAGAGACCCAGTACTTC	CATSDAGQSPYQETQYF
NA	TRBV27	TRBJ2-7	17	many	TGTGCCAGCGCGCCACCACCAGAGGGGGGGCGCAGGGACGAGCAGTACTTC	CASAPPPEGGRRDEQYF
NA	TRBV12-3/TRBV12-4	TRBJ1-2	16	many	TGTGCCAGCAGTTTGGCCCAGGACAGTGGGGGCTATGGCTACACCTTC	CASSLAQDSGGYGYTF
TRBD1	TRBV4-3	TRBJ1-2	13	NA	TGCGCCAGCAGCCAACGGACAGGGGATGGCTACACCTTC	CASSQRTGDGYTF
NA	TRBV12-3/TRBV12-4	TRBJ2-2	17	NA	TGTGCCAGCAGTTTATTCGGATCGGGGATCCACATCGGGGAGCTGTTTTTT	CASSLFGSGIHIGELFF
TRBD2	TRBV20-1	TRBJ2-7	14	NA	TGCAGTGCTTTATGGCTAGCGGGTTCCAACGAGCAGTACTTC	CSALWLAGSNEQYF
TRBD2	TRBV7-9	TRBJ2-1	16	NA	TGTGCCAGCAGCGCACAGGGTTTAGCGGGATTAAACGAGCAGTTCTTC	CASSAQGLAGLNEQFF
TRBD2	TRBV6-5	TRBJ2-7	15	many	TGTGCCAGCAGTTACTCCGGGACTAGCGACTACGAGCAGTACTTC	CASSYSGTSDYEQYF
NA	TRBV6-1	TRBJ2-7	14	many	TGTGCCAGCAGCTCAGACAGTAGAGCGATCGAGCAGTACTTC	CASSSDSRAIEQYF
TRBD1	TRBV5-5	TRBJ1-5	15	once	TGTGCCAGCAGCCCCGCGACAGGGGTAGAGCAGCCCCAGCATTTT	CASSPATGVEQPQHF
NA	TRBV20-1	TRBJ1-5	16	NA	TGCAGTGCTAGGGGGGGGATTAGAACCGGCAATCAGCCCCAGCATTTT	CSARGGIRTGNQPQHF
NA	TRBV12-5	TRBJ1-2	16	NA	TGTGCTAGTGGTTTGGTACTCTCAGGGGCGTCGGGAGGCTACACCTTC	CASGLVLSGASGGYTF
TRBD2	TRBV7-8	TRBJ2-1	15	many	TGTGCCAGCAGTCTGACTAGCCTTCTTCGCAATGAGCAGTTCTTC	CASSLTSLLRNEQFF
NA	TRBV7-9	TRBJ2-7	16	few	TGTGCCAGCAGCTTTCGGTCCGAGGAAGTCACCTACGAGCAGTACTTC	CASSFRSEEVTYEQYF
NA	TRBV10-3	TRBJ1-1	14	few	TGTGCCATCAGTGAAAGGGTTTTGAACACTGAAGCTTTCTTT	CAISERVLNTEAFF
NA	TRBV20-1	TRBJ2-7	15	NA	TGCAGTGCTAGAGATGGGAAAGGGGGTACCTACGAGCAGTACTTC	CSARDGKGGTYEQYF
NA	TRBV28	TRBJ1-6	15	many	TGTGCCAGCATCAGATACGAGGGCTATAATTCACCCCTCCACTTT	CASIRYEGYNSPLHF
NA	TRBV7-2	TRBJ1-1	15	NA	TGTGCCAGCAGCTTAGCGCCCTTCAGGGGTTCTGAAGCTTTCTTT	CASSLAPFRGSEAFF